A single sample gave rise to the 29 T cell receptor beta chains below, sequenced in a study of CD8+CD57+ T cells in acquired aplastic anemia. Investigators profiled TCR beta VDJ and CDR3 from genomic DNA template. TCRdb recomputed calls from the reads with MiXCR, one row per CDR3 protein. The sample shows 400,000 to 450,000 distinct CDR3 sequences, approximately 70% of them seen only once. The specimen sequenced was sorted CD4+, CD8+, or CD8+CD57+ T cells (not recorded which) from PBMCs. These receptor sequences come from a human donor in good health, serving as a control.

The chain carries TRBV11-1 and TRBJ1-2; 9 bases agree with TRBD1. This CDR3 region has 16 residues. Trimming removed 5 bases from V and 4 bases from J; junction bases left unmatched: 11. Germline CDR1 reads SGHAT; CDR2 reads FQDESV (reference sequence). In DNA, the CDR3 is TGTGCCAGCAGCCCCCCCGGGACAGGGTCCCCCTATGGCTACACCTTC. The encoded protein is CASSPPGTGSPYGYTF.

This clonotype was counted many times. This sequence joins TRBV5-4 and TRBJ1-2; D ambiguous. The V gene lost 3 bases and the J gene lost 1 base, with 7 bases spanning the gap. From germline, CDR1 is SGHNT and CDR2 YYREEE (reference sequence). The CDR3 consists of 13 residues. This chain's CDR3 is CASSSANNYGYTF. For the CDR3, the DNA is TGTGCCAGCAGCTCGGCTAATAACTATGGCTACACCTTC.

The chain links TRBV5-4 to TRBJ1-5; a possible D gene is TRBD1 (5 bases). V was pared by 4 bases and J by 2 bases, with 19 bases between. CDR1 is SGHNT, CDR2 YYREEE, per germline (reference sequence). The CDR3 sequence is 17 residues long. The CDR3 DNA sequence: TGTGCCAGCAGCGTATCCGGGAGGGGAGTTCGCAATCAGCCCCAGCATTTT. Its protein is CASSVSGRGVRNQPQHF.

Points on this clonotype: The CDR3 ends on some other residue instead of the conserved phenylalanine or tryptophan, so this is likely a read error. The DNA is left out, because the CDR3 cannot be placed on it with certainty; the CDR3 is given as TCRdb lists it. The chain carries TRBV2 and TRBJ1-2. Per germline, CDR1 SNHLY and CDR2 FYNNEI. The CDR3 spans 12 residues, counting both ends. The CDR3: CATSLRVHGYTC.

About this clonotype itself: The junction departs from the called germline gene at one end, perhaps through a read error. The chain recombines TRBV15 with TRBJ1-2; the D gene is possibly TRBD1 (5 bases). The CDR3 runs to 14 residues. The germline CDR1 and CDR2 sequences are LNHNV and YYDKDF (reference sequence). CDR3 amino acids: CATGRAAWDYGYTF. CDR3 DNA sequence: TGTGCCACCGGCAGGGCCGCGTGGGACTATGGCTACACCTTC.

A word on this clonotype: A read error may produce the germline difference seen at one junction end. The chain is built from TRBV5-1 and TRBJ1-6; 8 bases map to TRBD1. Per the germline V gene, CDR1 is SGHRS and CDR2 is YFSETQ. The CDR3 has 14 amino acids. CDR3 in DNA: TGTGCCAGCAGTCCCGGGACAGGCACCCAACCCCTCCACTTT. Translating gives CASSPGTGTQPLHF.

The gene calls are TRBV7-2 and TRBJ2-7, with 8 bases aligning to TRBD1. J was trimmed by 2 bases and V by 5 bases; bases with no gene match: 8. The CDR3 is 15 residues long. The germline V gene has CDR1 SGHTA and CDR2 FQGNSA. Here the CDR3 DNA reads TGTGCCAGCAGCGCGCGCCGGGACAGGACCTACGAGCAGTACTTC. This codes for CASSARRDRTYEQYF. The variable domain in full, completed from reference TRBV7-2 and TRBJ2-7, reads GAGVSQSPSNKVTEKGKDVELRCDPISGHTALYWYRQSLGQGLEFLIYFQGNSAPDKSGLPSDRFSAERTGGSVSTLTIQRTQQEDSAVYLCASSARRDRTYEQYFGPGTRLTVT.

In this sample, this clonotype turned up once. The CDR3 ends on some other residue instead of the conserved phenylalanine or tryptophan, so this is likely a read error. Because the CDR3's place on the DNA is in doubt, the DNA is left out and the CDR3 is given as listed by TCRdb. This chain links TRBV7-2 with TRBJ2-5. Germline V lookup: CDR1 SGHTA, CDR2 FQGNSA. Both ends counted, the CDR3 spans 13 residues. This chain's CDR3 is CASSVRGEAQYFV.

This clonotype appeared a few times. This chain joins TRBV15 and TRBJ2-3, with 11 bases fitting TRBD2. The ends lost 6 bases at V and 2 bases at J; junction bases unmatched: 7. This CDR3 comprises 16 residues. CDR1 LNHNV and CDR2 YYDKDF come from the germline V gene (reference sequence). The CDR3 nucleotides are TGTGCCACCAGATCGGGGACTAGCGGATTCACAGATACGCAGTATTTT. Translated: CATRSGTSGFTDTQYF.

As concerns this clonotype: One junction end does not reproduce the germline sequence, and a read error may be involved. The rearrangement uses TRBV2 and TRBJ1-2, with unresolved D. The length of the CDR3 is 14 residues. CDR1 and CDR2 (germline): SNHLY, FYNNEI. In DNA form, the CDR3 reads TGTGCCAGCAGGCCCCAGGTAACACTGGATGGCTACACTTTT. Translation gives CASRPQVTLDGYTF.

The chain carries TRBV12-3 or TRBV12-4 and TRBJ1-2; weak D call: TRBD1 (6 bases). The CDR3 has 12 amino acids. V was pared by 6 bases and J by 4 bases, with 9 bases between. DNA of the CDR3: TGTGCCAGCAGGAAGGACAGCTATGGCTACACCTTC. Its translation is CASRKDSYGYTF.

The chain recombines TRBV7-2 with TRBJ2-7; TRBD1 matches at 7 bases. The CDR3 runs 17 residues. Germline V gene lookup returns CDR1 SGHTA and CDR2 FQGNSA. V gave up 1 base and J gave up 6 bases; unmatched junction bases: 15. Here the CDR3 DNA reads TGTGCCAGCAGCTTAGAAGACTCGCGGCGACAGGGCGGCGAGCAGTACTTC. Residues: CASSLEDSRRQGGEQYF.

This clonotype has a count of ten or more. The V gene is TRBV4-3, the J gene TRBJ2-7, with D hard to call. Per germline, CDR1 LGHNA and CDR2 YSLEER. This CDR3 contains 15 residues. Trimming removed 0 bases at V and 3 bases at J, with 12 bases between. The chain's CDR3 is CASSQEWTEYYEQYF. CDR3 in DNA: TGCGCCAGCAGCCAAGAGTGGACGGAGTACTACGAGCAGTACTTC.

The chain is built from TRBV19 and TRBJ1-3; D not resolved. With 7 bases removed from V and 2 bases from J, the gap between germline ends came to 18 bases. This CDR3 comprises 16 residues. Germline V gives CDR1 LNHDA, CDR2 SQIVND (reference sequence). The CDR3 sequence: CASTPGGVVAGNTIYF. CDR3 sequence (DNA): TGTGCCAGTACCCCGGGCGGGGTAGTGGCTGGAAACACCATATATTTT.

The chain links TRBV20-1 to TRBJ1-2, with D perhaps TRBD1 (6 bases). The V end lost 4 bases, the J end lost 6 bases, and 18 bases lay between the germline ends. The CDR3 is made up of 14 amino acids. Germline CDR1 and CDR2: DFQATT and SNEGSKA (reference sequence). DNA of the CDR3: TGCAGTGCTAACAGGCACAGGGCTAGTAATGGCTACACCTTC. Encoded protein: CSANRHRASNGYTF.

Worth noting for this clonotype: A much bigger clone sits one base away, suggesting this may be a read error. This chain links TRBV12-3 or TRBV12-4 with TRBJ2-1; 12 bases align to TRBD2. The CDR3 is made up of 15 amino acids. The CDR3 DNA follows: TGTGCCAGCAGTGCCCTAGCGGGGGGGTTGGGTGAGCAGTCCTTC. This translates into CASSALAGGLGEQSF.

A remark on this clonotype: No DNA is shown, since the ends of the CDR3 on it are uncertain; the CDR3 is the one TCRdb lists. The V call is TRBV7-8, the J call TRBJ2-2; the D call in the table, TRBD1, was not verified against the DNA. The CDR3 length is 15 residues, termini included. Per the germline V gene, CDR1 is SGHVS and CDR2 is FQNEAQ. CDR3 loop: CASSSTRGVQYFGFF.

This chain links TRBV2 with TRBJ1-2, with D maybe TRBD1 (5 bases). Trimming stripped 5 bases from V and 4 bases from J, with 11 bases between. This CDR3 spans 13 amino acids. Looked up from germline, CDR1 is SNHLY and CDR2 is FYNNEI. CDR3 loop: CASSLRDAYGYTF. The CDR3 bases are TGTGCCAGCAGTCTCCGGGACGCCTATGGCTACACCTTC.

Comments on this clonotype: The germline gene is not matched at one end of the junction; a read error may be the cause. V is TRBV2 and J is TRBJ1-6; D possibly corresponds to TRBD1 (6 bases). CDR3 length: 14 amino acids. The germline V gene has CDR1 SNHLY and CDR2 FYNNEI. The CDR3 is CANRLGQKVSPPHF. The CDR3 nucleotides are TGTGCCAACAGGTTGGGACAAAAGGTTTCACCCCCCCACTTT.

Comment on this clonotype: The junction differs from germline at one of its ends, possibly a read error. The chain employs TRBV11-1 and TRBJ2-3; D may match TRBD1 or TRBD2 (5 bases each). Looked up from germline, CDR1 is SGHAT and CDR2 is FQDESV (reference sequence). The CDR3 consists of 13 residues. CDR3: CASSLAMGDTQYF. The CDR3 DNA is TGTGCCAGCAGCTTAGCAATGGGGGATACACAGTATTTT.

This clonotype was recorded many times. The gene calls are TRBV19 and TRBJ1-3, with D unresolved. V shed 2 bases and J shed 2 bases, with 10 bases lying between them. CDR1 is LNHDA and CDR2 is SQIVND in the germline V gene (reference sequence). The CDR3 covers 15 residues. DNA for the CDR3: TGTGCCAGTAGTATACGAAGGTTCCCTGGAAACACCATATATTTT. It codes for CASSIRRFPGNTIYF.

This rearrangement joins TRBV10-3 to TRBJ2-7; no clear D gene. The CDR3 consists of 13 residues. Germline-derived CDR1 and CDR2 are ENHRY and SYGVKD. Deletions cut 2 bases from V and 6 bases from J, with 11 bases between. For the CDR3, the DNA is TGTGCCATCAGTGAGCGGCGGCAGGCCGAGCAGTACTTC. This codes for CAISERRQAEQYF.

For this clonotype: Sequence at one end of the junction differs from germline and may be a read error. The chain joins TRBV6-5 to TRBJ2-1; a possible D gene is TRBD1 (6 bases). CDR1 MNHEY and CDR2 SVGAGI come from the germline V gene. This CDR3 is 13 amino acids long. CDR3 DNA sequence: TGTGCCCGCAGTTTAGCCTTGGACAGCGAGCAGTTCTTC. This codes for CARSLALDSEQFF.

The sample holds many counts of this clonotype. The V gene is TRBV7-2, the J gene TRBJ2-5; D possibly corresponds to TRBD2 (6 bases). The germline V and J ends were trimmed by 5 bases and 3 bases, with 13 bases remaining between them. Per germline, CDR1 SGHTA and CDR2 FQGNSA. The CDR3 spans 14 residues. DNA for the CDR3: TGTGCCAGCAGCCCTGGCGGGAACAAAGAGACCCAGTACTTC. It translates to CASSPGGNKETQYF.

About this clonotype itself: The conserved closing phenylalanine or tryptophan is absent in this CDR3, likely reflecting a read error. The limits of the CDR3 on the DNA are not certain, so only TCRdb's listed CDR3 is given. This sequence joins TRBV2 and TRBJ1-4; TRBD1, the table's D call, lacks a check against the DNA. The CDR3 extends over 15 residues, inclusive of both ends. Germline V gene sequence: CDR1 SNHLY, CDR2 FYNNEI. CDR3 loop: CASSDGNKNQPQQFG.

The table lists this clonotype with many counts. The gene calls are TRBV5-1 and TRBJ1-2, with 7 bases fitting TRBD1. The CDR3 covers 16 residues. V shed 3 bases and J 4 bases; nucleotides not matched to a gene: 12. CDR1 is SGHRS and CDR2 is YFSETQ in the germline V gene. The CDR3 DNA reads as TGCGCCAGCAGCTCGAAAAGGACAGGATTGATCTATGGCTACACCTTC. It yields the protein CASSSKRTGLIYGYTF.

This sequence joins TRBV7-6 and TRBJ2-7; D uncertain. CDR1 and CDR2 from the germline V gene are SGHVS and FNYEAQ. The CDR3 loop spans 20 amino acids. V was cut by 3 bases and J by 3 bases, with 30 bases left in between. The chain's CDR3 is CASSFYSGWASDRSFYEQYF. Here the CDR3 DNA reads TGTGCCAGCAGCTTCTACTCCGGCTGGGCGAGCGATCGAAGCTTCTACGAGCAGTACTTC.

This clonotype was picked up one time. The J gene is TRBJ1-2, the V gene TRBV19; 10 bases line up with TRBD1. V lost 7 bases to trimming and J lost 4 bases; unmatched junction nucleotides: 6. In germline, CDR1 is LNHDA, CDR2 SQIVND (reference sequence). This CDR3 is built from 14 residues. The CDR3 nucleotides are TGTGCCAGTACTGGACAGGGGGGCCTCTATGGCTACACCTTC. Protein sequence: CASTGQGGLYGYTF.

The chain links TRBV29-1 to TRBJ1-2, with 12 positions matching TRBD1. The CDR3 consists of 16 residues. Germline values: CDR1 SQVTM, CDR2 ANQGSEA. With V trimmed by 6 bases and J by 0 bases, 8 bases remained unmatched. The CDR3 nucleotides read TGCAGCGTGCTTACCGGGACAGGGGGCGCTAACTATGGCTACACCTTC. Its translation: CSVLTGTGGANYGYTF.